These 21 T cell receptor beta chains originate from one sample sequenced in a study of blood T cell repertoires in COVID-19. The data were produced by immunoSEQ multiplex PCR, yet TCRdb's version contains in-frame clones alone and is incomplete. The sample has 130,000 or so clones, approximately 84% seen once. Sequences were obtained from peripheral blood. The receptors here all came from a human donor in a cohort sampled during active COVID-19.

This clone was seen once. J is TRBJ2-4 and V is TRBV10-2, with 12 bases fitting TRBD2. Germline V gene sequence: CDR1 WSHSY, CDR2 SAAADI. CDR3 length equals 15 residues. V shed 8 bases and J 6 bases; nucleotides not matched to a gene: 8. CDR3 amino acids: CASAASGGVGNIQYF. The CDR3 nucleotides are TGCGCCAGCGCAGCTAGCGGGGGGGTTGGAAACATTCAGTACTTC.

The chain is built from TRBV7-3 and TRBJ2-1; 7 nucleotides match TRBD2. Trimming cost V 3 bases and J 5 bases; bases outside gene matches: 7. Germline V gene sequence: CDR1 SGHTA, CDR2 FQGTGA. The CDR3 runs 15 residues. In DNA, the CDR3 is TGTGCCAGCAGCTTTACAGCGGGGAGGCACAATGAGCAGTTCTTC. The encoded protein is CASSFTAGRHNEQFF. The full variable domain, completed using reference TRBV7-3 and TRBJ2-1, is GAGVSQTPSNKVTEKGKYVELRCDPISGHTALYWYRQSLGQGPEFLIYFQGTGAADDSGLPNDRFFAVRPEGSVSTLKIQRTERGDSAVYLCASSFTAGRHNEQFFGPGTRLTVL.

J is TRBJ2-6 and V is TRBV2; D perhaps matches TRBD2 (5 bases). V was cut by 8 bases and J by 0 bases, with 17 bases left in between. Germline CDR1 SNHLY, CDR2 FYNNEI. The CDR3 totals 17 residues. The CDR3 sequence: CASSNVEDHSGANVLTF. The CDR3 coding sequence is TGTGCCAGCTCAAACGTGGAGGATCACTCTGGGGCCAACGTCCTGACTTTC.

The chain couples TRBV18 to TRBJ1-1, with TRBD1 matching over 8 bases. Germline-derived CDR1 and CDR2 are KGHSH and LQKENI. The CDR3 extends over 16 amino acids. V was clipped by 1 base and J by 3 bases; unmatched bases: 7. For the CDR3, the DNA is TGTGCCAGCTCACCACTCGGCCAGGGGGCTTACACTGAAGCTTTCTTT. Translation: CASSPLGQGAYTEAFF.

The chain carries TRBV3-1 (or the pseudogene TRBV3-2) and TRBJ1-2, with TRBD1 matching 7 bases. The J segment lost 4 bases and the V segment lost 4 bases, leaving 9 bases of the junction unmatched. In germline, CDR1 is LGHDT, CDR2 YNNKEL (reference sequence). This CDR3 has 15 residues. This chain's CDR3 is CASSPQGQTFYGYTF. For the CDR3, the DNA is TGTGCCAGCAGCCCCCAGGGACAGACGTTCTATGGCTACACCTTC.

The chain carries TRBV14 and TRBJ2-3, with 9 nucleotides matching TRBD1. The V segment lost 2 bases and the J segment 1 base; nucleotides outside the gene matches: 1. Germline V gene sequence: CDR1 SGHDN, CDR2 FVKESK. This CDR3 contains 15 residues. The CDR3 nucleotides read TGTGCCAGCAGCCAACGGACAGGGGGCACAGATACGCAGTATTTT. Residues: CASSQRTGGTDTQYF.

This chain joins TRBV15 and TRBJ1-4; 9 bases match TRBD1. The CDR3 has 18 residues. J was trimmed by 0 bases and V by 4 bases; bases with no gene match: 9. CDR1 is LNHNV and CDR2 is YYDKDF in the germline V gene (reference sequence). This chain's CDR3 is CATSKGTGSTATNEKLFF. As DNA, the CDR3 is TGTGCCACCAGCAAGGGGACAGGGAGCACTGCAACTAATGAAAAACTGTTTTTT.

This clone has a handful of counts. The rearrangement joins TRBV9 to TRBJ2-2, with 13 bases aligning to TRBD2. The CDR3 spans 16 residues. The J segment lost 6 bases and the V segment lost 3 bases, leaving 5 bases of the junction unmatched. Germline V lookup: CDR1 SGDLS, CDR2 YYNGEE. CDR3 region: CASSARLAGGAGELFF. CDR3 coding DNA: TGTGCCAGCAGCGCCCGACTAGCGGGGGGCGCCGGGGAGCTGTTTTTT.

The CDR3 loop reads CATSRAGLAGGLRTDTQYF. The CDR3 nucleotides are TGTGCCACCAGCAGAGCAGGACTAGCGGGGGGCTTACGGACAGATACGCAGTATTTT. The chain joins TRBV15 to TRBJ2-3; 14 positions agree with TRBD2. With V trimmed by 1 base and J by 3 bases, 9 bases remained unmatched. CDR1 and CDR2 (germline): LNHNV, YYDKDF (reference sequence). The length of the CDR3 is 19 residues.

This clone was seen a single time. The chain is built from TRBV25-1 and TRBJ1-5; D perhaps matches TRBD1 (5 bases). Between the trimmed V and J ends, which lost 4 bases and 4 bases, there was a span of 11 bases. Germline V gene data show CDR1 as MGHDK and CDR2 as SYGVNS. This CDR3 is 14 amino acids long. Here the CDR3 DNA reads TGTGCCAGCAGTGGGCCGACAGCTAATCAGCCCCAGCATTTT. Its protein is CASSGPTANQPQHF.

The chain links TRBV30 to TRBJ2-7; possible D gene TRBD1, 6 bases. The V end lost 3 bases, the J end lost 0 bases, and 15 bases lay between the germline ends. This CDR3 has 15 amino acids. Looked up from germline, CDR1 is GTSNPN and CDR2 is SVGIG (reference sequence). The CDR3 spells CAWRDDRQVSYEQYF. For the CDR3, the DNA is TGTGCCTGGAGGGACGACAGGCAAGTCTCCTACGAGCAGTACTTC.

This clone has at least ten counts. This chain links TRBV7-8 with TRBJ2-3; a weak D match, TRBD2 (5 bases). Trimming took off 2 bases at V and 1 base at J, with 7 bases between the two ends. This CDR3 comprises 14 residues. Germline loops: CDR1 SGHVS, CDR2 FQNEAQ. The CDR3 region has the DNA TGTGCCAGCAGCTTACACGGGGGCACAGATACGCAGTATTTT. It is translated as CASSLHGGTDTQYF.

The chain's CDR3 is CASSLASTDTQYF. As DNA, the CDR3 is TGCGCCAGCAGCTTGGCCTCCACAGATACGCAGTATTTT. The rearrangement links TRBV5-1 to TRBJ2-3; D unresolved. Germline V lookup: CDR1 SGHRS, CDR2 YFSETQ. V lost 0 bases, J lost 2 bases, and 4 bases lay in between. The CDR3 length is 13 residues.

This CDR3 is CASSSGLAGIQETQYF. The CDR3 nucleotides read TGTGCCAGCAGCTCTGGACTAGCGGGGATCCAAGAGACCCAGTACTTC. V and J are TRBV7-9 and TRBJ2-5, with 12 positions matching TRBD2. Germline CDR1 SEHNR, CDR2 FQNEAQ (reference sequence). This CDR3 spans 16 amino acids. V dropped 4 bases and J dropped 1; count of bases not matched to a gene: 4.

J is TRBJ2-6 and V is TRBV19, with D maybe TRBD2 (6 bases). Germline CDR1 reads LNHDA; CDR2 reads SQIVND (reference sequence). The V and J ends lost 6 bases and 0 bases respectively, with 9 bases between them. The CDR3 runs to 15 residues. CDR3 coding DNA: TGTGCCAGTAGAGGAGGGAGCTCTGGGGCCAACGTCCTGACTTTC. This encodes CASRGGSSGANVLTF.

V gene TRBV5-6 combines with J gene TRBJ2-1, with 7 positions matching TRBD2. Germline loops: CDR1 SGHDT, CDR2 YYEEEE. The length of the CDR3 is 15 residues. V gave up 6 bases and J gave up 3 bases; unmatched junction bases: 9. The chain's CDR3 is CASTLGTSDYNEQFF. The CDR3 nucleotides are TGTGCCAGCACCTTAGGAACTAGCGACTACAATGAGCAGTTCTTC.

This clone was found a few times. The sample holds other DNA sequences that translate to the same CDR3. The rearrangement joins TRBV11-2 to TRBJ1-1; TRBD1 might be the D (6 bases). Germline V CDR1 and CDR2: SGHAT, FQNNGV. V lost 1 base to trimming and J lost 4 bases, with 10 bases between them. The CDR3 consists of 14 residues. The CDR3 region is CASSLGQGSTEAFF. Here the CDR3 DNA reads TGTGCCAGCAGCTTAGGGCAGGGGAGCACTGAAGCTTTCTTT.

This chain uses TRBV5-1 with TRBJ2-3; D is possibly TRBD2 (6 bases). CDR1 SGHRS and CDR2 YFSETQ come from the germline V gene. Trimming removed 4 bases from V and 0 bases from J, with 15 bases in between. The CDR3 contains 16 residues. In DNA form, the CDR3 reads TGCGCCAGCAGCCCCGGGGGACTTTCTAGCACAGATACGCAGTATTTT. Protein product: CASSPGGLSSTDTQYF.

The chain recombines TRBV11-2 with TRBJ2-2; 8 nucleotides agree with TRBD1. Germline V gene sequence: CDR1 SGHAT, CDR2 FQNNGV. The CDR3 loop spans 16 amino acids. V was pared by 4 bases and J by 3 bases, with 7 bases of the junction left unmatched. CDR3 amino acids: CASSSHSTGDTGELFF. The CDR3 DNA follows: TGTGCCAGCAGCTCCCATTCGACAGGGGACACCGGGGAGCTGTTTTTT. Using reference TRBV11-2 and TRBJ2-2 for the parts outside the CDR3, the full variable domain is EAGVAQSPRYKIIEKRQSVAFWCNPISGHATLYWYQQILGQGPKLLIQFQNNGVVDDSQLPKDRFSAERLKGVDSTLKIQPAKLEDSAVYLCASSSHSTGDTGELFFGEGSRLTVL.

This rearrangement joins TRBV7-9 to TRBJ1-1, with D tentatively TRBD1 (6 bases). Between the trimmed V and J ends, which lost 6 bases and 1 base, there was a span of 15 bases. Germline-derived CDR1 and CDR2 are SEHNR and FQNEAQ (reference sequence). This CDR3 region has 15 residues. The CDR3 region is CASSREGVKNTEAFF. DNA for the CDR3: TGTGCCAGCAGTAGAGAGGGGGTAAAGAACACTGAAGCTTTCTTT.

The gene calls are TRBV6-1 and TRBJ1-5, with D possibly TRBD1 on 5 matching bases. Germline CDR1 MNHNS, CDR2 SASEGT. The CDR3 sequence is 16 residues long. The V and J ends lost 0 bases and 4 bases respectively, with 13 bases between them. The CDR3: CASSEAPVAGNQPQHF. In DNA form, the CDR3 reads TGTGCCAGCAGTGAAGCTCCAGTGGCAGGGAATCAGCCCCAGCATTTT.